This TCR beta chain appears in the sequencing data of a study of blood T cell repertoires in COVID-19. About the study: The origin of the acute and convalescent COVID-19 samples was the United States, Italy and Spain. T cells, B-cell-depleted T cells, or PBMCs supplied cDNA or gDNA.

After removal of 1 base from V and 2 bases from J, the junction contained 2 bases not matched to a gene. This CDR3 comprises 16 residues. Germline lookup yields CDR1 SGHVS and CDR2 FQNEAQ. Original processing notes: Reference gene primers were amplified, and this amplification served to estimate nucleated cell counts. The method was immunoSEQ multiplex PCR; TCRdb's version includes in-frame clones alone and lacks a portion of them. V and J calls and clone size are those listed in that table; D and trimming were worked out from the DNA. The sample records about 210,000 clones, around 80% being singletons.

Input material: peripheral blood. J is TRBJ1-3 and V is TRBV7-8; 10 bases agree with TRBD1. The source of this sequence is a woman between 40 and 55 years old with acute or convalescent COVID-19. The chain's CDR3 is CASSLGTGGTGNTIYF. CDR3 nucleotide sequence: TGTGCCAGCAGCTTAGGGACAGGGGGAACTGGAAACACCATATATTTT.